Detailed here is one T cell receptor (beta chain). Its antigen remains unknown. CDR1 is MNHEY, CDR2 SMNVEV, per germline (reference sequence). This CDR3 contains 13 residues. This sample is part of a study of T cells expressing NK-cell markers. Study as a whole: Beta-chain profiling covered CD3+CD56+NKG2C+, CD3+CD56+NKG2C- and CD3+CD56-NKG2C+ sorted subsets. HCMV seropositivity marked seven of the eight sequenced donors; one was seronegative.

From its re-call of the 5' RACE reads, TCRdb lists each CDR3 protein once, without DNA. The sample totals roughly 180,000 distinct CDR3 sequences. The study, taken as a whole, reports: A few donors likewise had their CD3+CD56-NKG2C+ fraction led by these clonotypes.

Specimen: blood T cells: a sorted CD56 or NKG2C T cell subset, CD4+ or CD8+ T cells, or bulk PBMC T cells (not recorded which). The chain couples TRBV27 to TRBJ1-1; the TCRdb call, TRBD1, lacks DNA for checking. The source is a woman between 18 and 75 years old in good health. The CDR3 reads CASILAGGTEAFF.